This TCR beta chain was recorded in a study of multiple sclerosis patients with progressive multifocal leukoencephalopathy. Concerning this clone: Its antigen remains unknown.

Looked up from germline, CDR1 is SNHLY and CDR2 is FYNNEI. CDR3 length: 14 amino acids. V dropped 4 bases and J dropped 1 base, with 10 bases sitting between them. Overall study results and limits: No common TRBV or TRBJ usage or pairing appeared at PML. Most PML patients had lower entropy, suggesting less diverse TRB repertoires.

Each PCR contained spiked synthetic TR CDR3 controls spanning every V-J pairing. Sequencing was performed with immunoSEQ multiplex PCR; in TCRdb, only in-frame clones are kept and a portion is missing. In the table there are roughly 30,000 clones, more than 70% of which are singletons. Time point: before natalizumab initiation. All PML patients were female, and all patients had earlier interferon beta. The sequence came from a human donor with multiple sclerosis. V and J are TRBV2 and TRBJ2-5; D is ambiguous. Sequenced: PBMCs. CDR3 nucleotides: TGTGCCAGCAGTGGTGGCTACCTCCAAGAGACCCAGTACTTC. This translates into CASSGGYLQETQYF. Drawing the rest from reference TRBV2 and TRBJ2-5, the complete variable domain is EPEVTQTPSHQVTQMGQEVILRCVPISNHLYFYWYRQILGQKVEFLVSFYNNEISEKSEIFDDQFSVERPDGSNFTLKIRSTKLEDSAMYFCASSGGYLQETQYFGPGTRLLVL.